The 8 T cell receptor beta chains below come from one sample, sequenced in a study of neoadjuvant anti-PD-1 for oral cavity cancer. Some clones are missing from TCRdb's copy, which holds only in-frame ones; the method was immunoSEQ multiplex PCR. The table includes over 20,000 clones, roughly a quarter detected once. Stated time point: after neoadjuvant nivolumab, at surgical resection. Sequenced material: tumor tissue, taken after nivolumab (anti-PD-1) treatment. These receptors were taken from a person between 35 and 79 years old with oral cavity squamous cell carcinoma.

CDR3 region: CASSPIQGSGTEAFF. The CDR3 DNA is TGTGCCAGCTCACCGATACAGGGGTCGGGCACTGAAGCTTTCTTT. The chain is built from TRBV18 and TRBJ1-1; 7 bases line up with TRBD1. This CDR3 has 15 residues. Germline assignment: CDR1 KGHSH and CDR2 LQKENI. Trimming took 3 bases from V and 4 from J; bases not matched to a gene: 8.

The J gene is TRBJ2-1, the V gene TRBV5-1; D gene ambiguous. V lost 4 bases, J lost 6 bases, and 8 bases lay in between. The CDR3 covers 12 residues. Looked up from germline, CDR1 is SGHRS and CDR2 is YFSETQ. CDR3 region: CASSVMANEQFF. The DNA of the CDR3 is TGCGCCAGCAGCGTCATGGCCAATGAGCAGTTCTTC.

The chain combines TRBV9 with TRBJ1-2; D not resolved. Germline values: CDR1 SGDLS, CDR2 YYNGEE. V lost 0 bases and J 4 bases, leaving 7 bases between the germline ends. The CDR3 totals 13 residues. The DNA of the CDR3 is TGTGCCAGCAGCGTAGAGGGCCTCTATGGCTACACCTTC. The encoded protein is CASSVEGLYGYTF.

This clone was counted many times. V gene TRBV7-9 combines with J gene TRBJ2-3; D uncertain. The ends were cut back, 5 bases at V and 7 bases at J, with 13 bases in the middle. The CDR3 has 13 residues. Germline CDR1 is SEHNR and CDR2 is FQNEAQ (reference sequence). CDR3 residues: CASSARRGNTQYF. The DNA of the CDR3 is TGTGCCAGCAGCGCCCGACGTGGAAATACGCAGTATTTT.

This sequence joins TRBV7-9 and TRBJ2-3; D gene ambiguous. From germline, CDR1 is SEHNR and CDR2 FQNEAQ (reference sequence). The V gene lost 5 bases and the J gene lost 1 base, with 16 bases spanning the gap. This CDR3 is 16 amino acids long. The CDR3 sequence is CASSPAANLGTDTQYF. CDR3 sequence (DNA): TGTGCCAGCAGCCCGGCCGCGAATTTGGGCACAGATACGCAGTATTTT.

A single count supports this clone. This chain connects TRBV5-1 to TRBJ2-7; D perhaps matches TRBD1 (5 bases). Germline V gives CDR1 SGHRS, CDR2 YFSETQ. The CDR3 consists of 13 residues. With 1 base removed from V and 9 bases from J, the gap between germline ends came to 14 bases. In nucleotides, the CDR3 is TGCGCCAGCAGCTTGAGCCAGGGTCCGTCGCAGTACTTC. This codes for CASSLSQGPSQYF.

By its share, this clone is medium-sized. This sample also contains other DNA sequences that code for the same CDR3. The chain combines TRBV7-3 with TRBJ2-3, with D possibly TRBD2 on 5 matching bases. The CDR3 sequence is 12 residues long. Trimming cost V 5 bases and J 6 bases, with 9 bases left between them. Germline V gene sequence: CDR1 SGHTA, CDR2 FQGTGA. CDR3 bases: TGTGCCAGCAGCCGACCGGGGGATACGCAGTATTTT. Translated, it gives CASSRPGDTQYF.

The genes are TRBV27 and TRBJ1-2; D unclear. Germline V lookup: CDR1 MNHEY, CDR2 SMNVEV (reference sequence). V lost 4 bases, J lost 5 bases, and 14 bases lay in between. This CDR3 has 14 amino acids. The CDR3 spells CASSSSYREYGYTF. The CDR3 region has the DNA TGTGCCAGCAGTTCCTCATACCGGGAGTATGGCTACACCTTC.